This TCR beta chain was identified in a study of cytomegalovirus exposure and HLA in healthy donors. Across the study: The same platform as the roughly 670 first-cohort repertoires was used for the 90 to 150 validation repertoires, a later analysis reported.

Profiled with immunoSEQ multiplex PCR; TCRdb holds only in-frame clones, not every one. This table holds about 220,000 clones, about nine tenths found once. Turning to this clone: Its antigen remains unknown.

Findings and caveats of the study: Most TCR sequences were seen very rarely across donors, but some public TCRs occurred in many.

Germline loops: CDR1 KGHSH, CDR2 LQKENI. This CDR3 comprises 16 residues. V was cut by 0 bases and J by 1 base, with 12 bases left in between. The V and J genes are TRBV18 and TRBJ1-1; D gene ambiguous. The sequence derives from a woman under 30 in good health and CMV-seronegative. Specimen: PBMCs. As DNA, the CDR3 is TGTGCCAGCTCACCACCTCTCGGCAGCGAGAACACTGAAGCTTTCTTT. Its protein is CASSPPLGSENTEAFF.